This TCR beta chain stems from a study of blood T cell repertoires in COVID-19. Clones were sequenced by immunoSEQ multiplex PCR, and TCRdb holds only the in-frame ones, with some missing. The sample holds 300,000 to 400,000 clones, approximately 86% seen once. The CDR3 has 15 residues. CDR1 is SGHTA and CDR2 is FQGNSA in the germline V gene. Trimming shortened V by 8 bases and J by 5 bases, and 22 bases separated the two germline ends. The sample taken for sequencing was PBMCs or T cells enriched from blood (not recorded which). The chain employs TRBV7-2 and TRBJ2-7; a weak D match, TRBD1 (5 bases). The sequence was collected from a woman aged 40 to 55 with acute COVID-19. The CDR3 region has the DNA TGTGCCAGCCAAGGTCTAGGGGCAGGGTTGAACGAGCAGTACTTC. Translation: CASQGLGAGLNEQYF.